The present T cell receptor beta chain was sequenced within a study of T cell responses to AZD1222 COVID-19 vaccine. This clone has more than one count but fewer than ten. Its antigen is not known. Study conclusions and caveats: Reportedly, nearly half the spike-specific TCRs target unmutated variant regions. No day 14 peak samples; only post-peak repertoires were characterized. Following two doses of AZD1222, Spike-specific TCR breadth and depth rose.

V gave up 5 bases and J gave up 2 bases; unmatched junction bases: 7. The V gene's germline CDR1 is SGHNT and CDR2 YENEEA. This CDR3 is 15 amino acids long. The repertoire was sequenced with immunoSEQ multiplex PCR; TCRdb's copy has only in-frame clones and lacks some. The data show 120,000 to 150,000 clones, around 88% seen once. The specimen comprised peripheral blood, sampled on day 0 of MenACWY control vaccination. The chain combines TRBV11-3 with TRBJ2-5; 8 positions match TRBD2. The clonotype originates from an adult in good health. The DNA for the CDR3 is TGTGCCAGCAGCGCGCGACTAGCGAGACAAGAGACCCAGTACTTC. Protein product: CASSARLARQETQYF.